The following is a T cell receptor beta chain sequence with its context. The table lists this clonotype with a few counts. This receptor's antigen is unknown. Within one base of it there is no much larger clone, and no base qualities were kept. This sample was included in a study of blood T cells in healthy people across ages (dated by TCRdb to about 2015). With regard to the full study: In model experiments, roughly one uniquely barcoded TCR beta cDNA molecule per two T cells was captured by template switching. Age-related changes in TCR beta repertoire diversity were measured in the study by deep sequencing normalized with unique cDNA molecular identifiers. To avoid experimental bias, donors of different ages were randomly spread across the sequencing lanes. The study analyzed two additional independent replicas of 1 million unique cDNA reads from the same blood draw for two donors, one aged 18 to 30 and one aged 80 or older. The donors were divided into four age groups: young (average around 15 years), middle-aged (over 35), aged (approximately 59) and long-lived (approximately 74).

Systemically healthy Caucasian individuals from Russia, 39 in total and aged roughly 6 to 95 years, were included as donors. Ten milliliters of peripheral blood were drawn from each donor into EDTA-treated Vacutainer tubes. Ficoll-Paque density-gradient centrifugation was used to isolate PBMCs, with at least 6 million obtained per sample. Total RNA, at least 6 micrograms per sample, was extracted from PBMCs with Trizol reagent. For every donor, an aliquot of PBMCs went through flow cytometry to measure the percentages of naive CD45RAhigh/CD27high T cells. The paper as a whole reports these results and caveats: Bulk unsorted PBMC profiling prevented conclusive comparison of naive and antigen-experienced compartments. Estimates of total diversity based on one million sequenced T cells were considered lower bounds and underestimates. A strong correlation was found between observed TCR beta diversity and the percentage of naive T cells measured by flow cytometry. As age increased, observed TCR beta diversity per million T cells dropped in a roughly linear way, and a significant reduction was already evident by age 40. Compared with the aged group, more naive CD4+ T cells, fewer expanded clones and increased TCR diversity were shown by the long-lived group, suggesting age selection. Donor CMV infection status was unknown, potentially confounding age-related changes in expanded clonotypes.

The library was made by 5' RACE. Sequencing instrument: Illumina HiSeq 2500. A second PCR of about 6 to 12 cycles was run with a J-beta primer mix and a sample-barcoded 5' primer. A template-switch 5' adaptor carrying 12 random nucleotides introduced a unique molecular identifier onto each TCR beta cDNA molecule. Each sample yielded at least 3 million CDR3-containing paired-end reads. All of the RNA was converted into first-strand cDNA using the Mint cDNA synthesis kit, with a TRBC-specific oligonucleotide serving as the primer. All cDNA was treated with uracil-DNA glycosylase and then went through a first 18-cycle PCR with the universal primers M1SS and BC2_uni_R. In the source study's methods: Each sample was normalized by randomly selecting 1 million high-quality reads, each carrying a distinct molecular identifier. Reads sharing molecular identifiers were discarded rather than binned into consensus sequences. MiTCR, set to a Q25 quality threshold and the strictest error-elimination algorithm, was used for CDR3 identification, clonotype clustering and error correction. Lower-bound total TCR beta diversity was estimated with a nonparametric unseen species model using Euler transformation. Clones were called with MiXCR by TCRdb after fastp trimmed the public reads at Q25, and only in-frame beta chains were retained. Rows are combined by CDR3 protein, so each entry shows the most common genes and DNA. Here the V and J calls rest on TCRdb's processing, not on the authors' analysis. Within this sample are 450,000 to 700,000 distinct CDR3 sequences, with about 26% of them counted one time only. The top ten clones comprise less than 20% of the sample.

Reading from cysteine to phenylalanine, the CDR3 counts 14 amino acids. Left in the record is the CDR3 DNA by itself, 42 bases read in frame from the first base. From the germline V gene, CDR1 is SGHVS and CDR2 is FNYEAQ. V loses 5 bases at its end and J loses 4 bases; junction bases beyond the gene matches: 2. The chain uses TRBV7-6 and TRBJ1-6, with 7 bases aligning to TRBD1. Input material: blood. This receptor was obtained from a woman in her 70s in good health. The nucleotide sequence is given as TGTGCCAGCAGCCGGGGACAGTATAATTCACCCCTCCACTTT. Its translation reads: CASSRGQYNSPLHF. The full variable domain, completed from the reference TRBV7-6 and TRBJ1-6 proteins outside the CDR3, reads GAGVSQSPRYKVTKRGQDVALRCDPISGHVSLYWYRQALGQGPEFLTYFNYEAQQDKSGLPNDRFSAERPEGSISTLTIQRTEQRDSAMYRCASSRGQYNSPLHFGNGTRLTVT.